Following are 26 T cell receptor beta chains from one sample sequenced in a study of long-term antiretroviral therapy in people with HIV. Survey-level immunoSEQ v3.0 assays were run. Sequencing used immunoSEQ multiplex PCR; TCRdb keeps in-frame clones, though not all of them. The sample holds 20,000 to 25,000 clones, more than 65% seen once. Sample: unsorted PBMCs, taken less than 2.5 years after starting antiretroviral therapy. The receptors here all came from a man aged 40-50 years with HIV.

In this sample, this clone turned up a few times. The rearrangement uses TRBV18 and TRBJ1-2; D is uncertain. The ends were cut back, 5 bases at V and 6 bases at J, with 7 bases in the middle. Germline V gene lookup returns CDR1 KGHSH and CDR2 LQKENI. This CDR3 region has 11 residues. In DNA form, the CDR3 reads TGTGCCAGCTCAAGGTTTGATGGCTACACCTTC. This encodes CASSRFDGYTF. The full variable domain, in which reference TRBV18 and TRBJ1-2 provide the parts outside the CDR3, is NAGVMQNPRHLVRRRGQEARLRCSPMKGHSHVYWYRQLPEEGLKFMVYLQKENIIDESGMPKERFSAEFPKEGPSILRIQQVVRGDSAAYFCASSRFDGYTFGSGTRLTVV.

The rearrangement uses TRBV6-5 and TRBJ2-7; 10 nucleotides line up with TRBD1. V was clipped by 2 bases and J by 2 bases; unmatched bases: 3. Germline V gives CDR1 MNHEY, CDR2 SVGAGI. The CDR3 has 15 amino acids. The CDR3: CASSYLGQGAYEQYF. The CDR3 nucleotides are TGTGCCAGCAGTTACCTCGGACAGGGGGCCTACGAGCAGTACTTC.

This clone was detected a few times. This chain joins TRBV10-3 and TRBJ1-3, with no clear D. The CDR3 spans 15 residues. V was trimmed by 0 bases and J by 0 bases, leaving 6 bases between them. Germline loops: CDR1 ENHRY, CDR2 SYGVKD. CDR3 protein: CAISESASSGNTIYF. The CDR3 DNA sequence: TGTGCCATCAGTGAGTCAGCGAGCTCTGGAAACACCATATATTTT.

This rearrangement joins TRBV7-9 to TRBJ2-1; D assignment may be TRBD1 or TRBD2 (5 bases each). In germline, CDR1 is SEHNR, CDR2 FQNEAQ (reference sequence). This CDR3 region has 16 residues. V dropped 5 bases and J dropped 8 bases, with 22 bases sitting between them. CDR3 region: CASSPKAGTLWDEQFF. CDR3 bases: TGTGCCAGCAGCCCTAAGGCCGGGACCCTCTGGGATGAGCAGTTCTTC.

A few counts support this clone. The rearrangement joins TRBV25-1 to TRBJ1-6, with D possibly matching TRBD1 (5 bases). From germline, CDR1 is MGHDK and CDR2 SYGVNS. Trimming removed 2 bases from V and 8 bases from J, with 10 bases in between. CDR3 length: 14 residues. CDR3 sequence: CASSEVGDHSPLHF. CDR3 bases: TGTGCCAGCAGTGAAGTGGGGGATCATTCACCCCTCCACTTT.

This clone was counted once. The rearrangement links TRBV10-3 to TRBJ1-2, with 7 positions matching TRBD1. The CDR3 is made up of 17 amino acids. Germline V gives CDR1 ENHRY, CDR2 SYGVKD. The V and J ends lost 3 bases and 1 base, in that order; junction bases with no gene match: 11. The CDR3 here is CAISDQTGITGNYGYTF. Written as DNA, the CDR3 is TGTGCCATCAGTGACCAGACAGGGATAACGGGTAACTATGGCTACACCTTC.

The CDR3: CATSGLGTSGETDTQYF. The CDR3 DNA reads as TGTGCCACCAGCGGGCTAGGGACTAGCGGGGAAACAGATACGCAGTATTTT. The chain couples TRBV15 to TRBJ2-3; 13 positions agree with TRBD2. J lost 3 bases, V lost 5 bases, and 8 bases had no gene match. CDR3 length: 17 amino acids. Germline loops: CDR1 LNHNV, CDR2 YYDKDF (reference sequence).

The J gene is TRBJ1-1, the V gene TRBV10-2, with 7 bases lining up with TRBD1. V lost 4 bases to trimming and J lost 0 bases; unmatched junction nucleotides: 8. Germline CDR1 is WSHSY and CDR2 is SAAADI. This CDR3 has 16 residues. The CDR3 spells CASSALGDSVNTEAFF. CDR3 DNA sequence: TGCGCCAGCAGTGCTCTGGGGGACAGTGTGAACACTGAAGCTTTCTTT.

The chain couples TRBV2 to TRBJ2-2; 8 bases align to TRBD1. This CDR3 is built from 15 residues. Trimming cost V 7 bases and J 3 bases; bases outside gene matches: 7. The germline CDR1 and CDR2 sequences are SNHLY and FYNNEI. The CDR3 DNA sequence: TGTGCCAGCAACCCGACAGGGGCCCACACCGGGGAGCTGTTTTTT. It specifies CASNPTGAHTGELFF. The whole variable domain, filled in from reference TRBV2 and TRBJ2-2, reads EPEVTQTPSHQVTQMGQEVILRCVPISNHLYFYWYRQILGQKVEFLVSFYNNEISEKSEIFDDQFSVERPDGSNFTLKIRSTKLEDSAMYFCASNPTGAHTGELFFGEGSRLTVL.

The chain carries TRBV4-1 and TRBJ2-7; no clear D gene. V lost 5 bases and J lost 6, with 11 bases in between. The CDR3 covers 12 residues. Germline CDR1 is MGHRA and CDR2 is YSYEKL. CDR3 bases: TGCGCCAGCAGCGGGGATGGAGCCGAGCAGTACTTC. Residues: CASSGDGAEQYF.

Only a few counts were recorded for this clone. V is TRBV5-1 and J is TRBJ1-1; weak D call: TRBD1 (5 bases). The V end was cut by 6 bases, the J end by 6 bases, with 18 bases between. The germline CDR1 and CDR2 sequences are SGHRS and YFSETQ. This CDR3 has 14 residues. CDR3 loop: CASTADPGVAEAFF. CDR3 nucleotide sequence: TGCGCCAGCACCGCGGACCCGGGGGTCGCTGAAGCTTTCTTT.

The genes are TRBV5-4 and TRBJ1-2; D remains ambiguous. Germline values: CDR1 SGHNT, CDR2 YYREEE (reference sequence). With 4 bases removed from V and 2 bases from J, the gap between germline ends came to 15 bases. CDR3 length: 15 residues. CDR3 loop: CASSLVGRTNYGYTF. In DNA, the CDR3 is TGTGCCAGCAGCCTGGTTGGTCGGACCAACTATGGCTACACCTTC.

The CDR3 sequence: CASSPVGSGSGNEQFF. CDR3 bases: TGCGCCAGCAGCCCGGTCGGTAGCGGGAGCGGCAATGAGCAGTTCTTC. The chain couples TRBV4-1 to TRBJ2-1; 9 bases agree with TRBD2. CDR1 and CDR2 (germline): MGHRA, YSYEKL. CDR3 length: 16 amino acids. Losses at the gene ends were 4 bases for V and 6 bases for J; bases not matched to a gene: 10.

V and J are TRBV7-7 and TRBJ2-2; D call uncertain. V was shortened by 5 bases and J by 5 bases, with 9 bases between the two germline ends. Looked up from germline, CDR1 is SSHAT and CDR2 is FNYEAQ (reference sequence). CDR3 size: 13 residues. The DNA of the CDR3 is TGTGCCAGCAGCCCGTCTCTTACCGGGGAGCTGTTTTTT. Amino acids: CASSPSLTGELFF.

The V gene is TRBV4-2, the J gene TRBJ2-6; no reliable D call. V gave up 0 bases and J gave up 2 bases, with 2 bases separating them. Germline-derived CDR1 and CDR2 are LGHNA and YNFKEQ. This CDR3 comprises 14 residues. The CDR3 region is CASSQETGANVLTF. CDR3 coding DNA: TGTGCCAGCAGCCAAGAAACTGGGGCCAACGTCCTGACTTTC.

The chain employs TRBV30 and TRBJ2-7; D is possibly TRBD2 (5 bases). Germline lookup yields CDR1 GTSNPN and CDR2 SVGIG (reference sequence). The CDR3 sequence is 14 residues long. Trimming left V 5 bases short and J 0 bases short, with 14 bases between. CDR3 DNA: TGTGCCTGGGGGCGGGTCCGGAGCTCCTACGAGCAGTACTTC. It specifies CAWGRVRSSYEQYF.

The rearrangement joins TRBV18 to TRBJ1-3; D possibly corresponds to TRBD1 (5 bases). The CDR3 covers 12 residues. V lost 3 bases, J lost 8 bases, and 8 bases lay in between. Germline loops: CDR1 KGHSH, CDR2 LQKENI. Written as DNA, the CDR3 is TGTGCCAGCTCACCTTTGGGGGACACCATATATTTT. Its translation is CASSPLGDTIYF.

This rearrangement joins TRBV27 to TRBJ1-2; 9 bases match TRBD1. There are 13 residues in the CDR3. V shed 10 bases and J 7 bases; nucleotides not matched to a gene: 10. Germline V gives CDR1 MNHEY, CDR2 SMNVEV (reference sequence). CDR3 loop: CATSTGGRSGYTF. Written as DNA, the CDR3 is TGTGCCACCTCGACAGGGGGTAGGAGTGGCTACACCTTC.

A single count supports this clone. The chain joins TRBV28 to TRBJ2-7, with 8 bases matching TRBD1. The CDR3 consists of 15 residues. The junction had 12 bases not matched to a gene; V was cut back by 6 bases and J by 5 bases. CDR1 and CDR2 (germline): MDHEN, SYDVKM. The CDR3 DNA reads TGTGCCAGCAGGGTGATTGGACAGGGTATCCACGAGCAGTACTTC. It translates to CASRVIGQGIHEQYF.

The chain carries TRBV18 and TRBJ2-7; D unresolved. Trimming shortened V by 6 bases and J by 3 bases, and 12 bases separated the two germline ends. Per the germline V gene, CDR1 is KGHSH and CDR2 is LQKENI. The CDR3 length is 13 residues. CDR3 DNA: TGTGCCAGCTCCCTATTCCTAGGCTACGAGCAGTACTTC. As protein: CASSLFLGYEQYF.

The gene calls are TRBV27 and TRBJ2-1, with 7 bases lining up with TRBD2. The CDR3 covers 12 residues. V dropped 2 bases and J dropped 10; count of bases not matched to a gene: 2. CDR1 MNHEY and CDR2 SMNVEV come from the germline V gene (reference sequence). In DNA, the CDR3 is TGTGCCAGCAGTTTACCGGGGGGAGAGCAGTTCTTC. It yields the protein CASSLPGGEQFF.

The J gene is TRBJ2-3, the V gene TRBV10-3, with 9 positions matching TRBD1. The germline V gene encodes CDR1 ENHRY and CDR2 SYGVKD. The CDR3 runs 15 residues. Unmatched junction bases numbered 7, after V lost 4 bases and J lost 5 bases. In nucleotides, the CDR3 is TGTGCCATCAGTGGGGGTAGGGGACAGGGAGATACGCAGTATTTT. Protein: CAISGGRGQGDTQYF.

In this sample, this clone turned up a few times. Different DNA sequences within this sample yield the same CDR3. The V and J genes are TRBV27 and TRBJ2-1; 7 nucleotides line up with TRBD2. CDR1 is MNHEY, CDR2 SMNVEV, per germline (reference sequence). V lost 5 bases to trimming and J lost 4 bases; unmatched junction nucleotides: 5. The CDR3 is 14 residues long. CDR3 sequence reads: CASSPGTTYNEQFF. CDR3 DNA sequence: TGTGCCAGCAGTCCCGGGACTACTTACAATGAGCAGTTCTTC.

This clone has only a few counts. The J gene is TRBJ1-6, the V gene TRBV2; TRBD1 aligns across 7 bases. Germline V CDR1 and CDR2: SNHLY, FYNNEI. The length of the CDR3 is 14 residues. V lost 6 bases, J lost 7 bases, and 6 bases stayed unmatched. Written as DNA, the CDR3 is TGTGCCAGCAGCCGGGACAGCATAAATTCACCCCTCCACTTT. This translates into CASSRDSINSPLHF. The full variable domain, its missing parts supplied by reference TRBV2 and TRBJ1-6, is EPEVTQTPSHQVTQMGQEVILRCVPISNHLYFYWYRQILGQKVEFLVSFYNNEISEKSEIFDDQFSVERPDGSNFTLKIRSTKLEDSAMYFCASSRDSINSPLHFGNGTRLTVT.

The rearrangement links TRBV28 to TRBJ2-7, with 8 bases aligning to TRBD2. The CDR3 is made up of 16 amino acids. Germline V gives CDR1 MDHEN, CDR2 SYDVKM. Losses at the gene ends were 6 bases for V and 3 bases for J; bases not matched to a gene: 13. The CDR3 reads CASRMGGGSRGYEQYF. In DNA, the CDR3 is TGTGCCAGCAGAATGGGCGGGGGGTCCCGGGGCTACGAGCAGTACTTC.

This chain connects TRBV30 to TRBJ1-4; a weak D match, TRBD1 (5 bases). V was trimmed by 3 bases and J by 2 bases, leaving 13 bases between them. CDR3 size: 15 residues. CDR1 is GTSNPN, CDR2 SVGIG, per germline (reference sequence). As DNA, the CDR3 is TGTGCCTGGAGGGATGGGGGGAGGACTAATGAAAAACTGTTTTTT. This codes for CAWRDGGRTNEKLFF.